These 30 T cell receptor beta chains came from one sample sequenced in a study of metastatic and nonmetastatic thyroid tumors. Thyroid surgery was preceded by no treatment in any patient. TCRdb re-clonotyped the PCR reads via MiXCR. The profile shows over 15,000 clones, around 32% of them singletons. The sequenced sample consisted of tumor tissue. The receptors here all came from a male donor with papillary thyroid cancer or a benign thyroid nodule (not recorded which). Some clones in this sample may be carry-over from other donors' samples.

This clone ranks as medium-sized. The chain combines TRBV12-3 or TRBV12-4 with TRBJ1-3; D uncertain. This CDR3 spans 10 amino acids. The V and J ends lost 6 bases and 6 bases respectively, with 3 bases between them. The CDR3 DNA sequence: TGTGCCAGCAGCTTAAACACCATATATTTT. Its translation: CASSLNTIYF.

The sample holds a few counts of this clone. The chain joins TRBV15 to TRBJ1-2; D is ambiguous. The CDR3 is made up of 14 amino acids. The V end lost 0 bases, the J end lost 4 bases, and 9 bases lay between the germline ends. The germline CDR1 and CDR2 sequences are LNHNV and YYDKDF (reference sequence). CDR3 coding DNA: TGTGCCACCAGCAGAGACTCGGGTCCCTATGGCTACACCTTC. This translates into CATSRDSGPYGYTF.

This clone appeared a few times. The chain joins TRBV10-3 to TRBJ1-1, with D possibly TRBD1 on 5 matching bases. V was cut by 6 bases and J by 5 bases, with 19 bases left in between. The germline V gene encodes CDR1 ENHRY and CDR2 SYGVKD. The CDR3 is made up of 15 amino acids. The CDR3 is CAISDPAGWRTEAFF. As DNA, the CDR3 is TGTGCCATCAGCGACCCCGCAGGGTGGCGGACTGAAGCTTTCTTT.

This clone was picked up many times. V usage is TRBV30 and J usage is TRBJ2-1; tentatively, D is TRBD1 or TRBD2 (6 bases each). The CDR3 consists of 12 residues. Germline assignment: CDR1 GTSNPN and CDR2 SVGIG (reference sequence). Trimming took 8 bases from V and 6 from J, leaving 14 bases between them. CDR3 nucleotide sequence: TGTGCCGGGCGGAGGGGGGCCAATGAGCAGTTCTTC. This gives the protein CAGRRGANEQFF.

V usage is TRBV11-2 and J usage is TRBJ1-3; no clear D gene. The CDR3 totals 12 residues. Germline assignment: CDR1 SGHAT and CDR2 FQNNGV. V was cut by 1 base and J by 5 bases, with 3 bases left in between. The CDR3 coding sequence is TGTGCCAGCAGCTTAGTAAGAAACACCATATATTTT. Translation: CASSLVRNTIYF.

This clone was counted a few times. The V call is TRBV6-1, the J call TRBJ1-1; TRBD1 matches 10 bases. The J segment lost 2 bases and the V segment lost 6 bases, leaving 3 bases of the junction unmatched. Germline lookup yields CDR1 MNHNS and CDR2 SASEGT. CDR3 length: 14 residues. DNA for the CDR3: TGTGCCAGCAGGGGGGACAGGGGAAACACTGAAGCTTTCTTT. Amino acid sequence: CASRGDRGNTEAFF.

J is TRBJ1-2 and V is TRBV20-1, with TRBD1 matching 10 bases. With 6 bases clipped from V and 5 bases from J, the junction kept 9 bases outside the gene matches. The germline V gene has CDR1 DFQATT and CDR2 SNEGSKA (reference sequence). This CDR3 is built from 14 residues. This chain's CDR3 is CSAPEGQGIYGYTF. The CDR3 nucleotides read TGCAGTGCCCCGGAGGGACAGGGGATTTATGGCTACACCTTC.

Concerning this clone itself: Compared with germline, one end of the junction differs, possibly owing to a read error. The CDR3 bases are TGTGCCAGCATCTTAGTAGGGACTAGCGGGAATGTGCAGTTCTTC. This encodes CASILVGTSGNVQFF. The chain employs TRBV11-2 and TRBJ2-1, with TRBD2 identical over 13 bases. Germline V CDR1 and CDR2: SGHAT, FQNNGV. This CDR3 comprises 15 residues.

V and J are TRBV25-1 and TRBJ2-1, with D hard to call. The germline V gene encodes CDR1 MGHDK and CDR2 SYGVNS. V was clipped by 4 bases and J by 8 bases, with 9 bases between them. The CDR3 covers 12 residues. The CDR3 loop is CASSGQVYEQFF. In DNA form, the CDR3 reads TGTGCCAGCAGTGGCCAAGTCTATGAGCAGTTCTTC. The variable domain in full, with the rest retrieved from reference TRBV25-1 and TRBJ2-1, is EADIYQTPRYLVIGTGKKITLECSQTMGHDKMYWYQQDPGMELHLIHYSYGVNSTEKGDLSSESTVSRIRTEHFPLTLESARPSHTSQYLCASSGQVYEQFFGPGTRLTVL.

CDR3 DNA sequence: TGTGCCAGCAGTCCGGTGGGGACAGGCTATGGCTACACCTTC. It encodes CASSPVGTGYGYTF. The chain uses TRBV5-8 and TRBJ1-2, with 8 bases fitting TRBD1. Trimming took 5 bases from V and 4 from J; bases not matched to a gene: 7. CDR3 length: 14 amino acids. Germline V gene data show CDR1 as SGHTS and CDR2 as YDEGEE.

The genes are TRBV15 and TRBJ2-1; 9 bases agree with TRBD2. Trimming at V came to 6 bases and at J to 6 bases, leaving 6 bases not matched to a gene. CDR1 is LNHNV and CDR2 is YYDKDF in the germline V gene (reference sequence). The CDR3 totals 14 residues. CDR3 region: CATRGVSGSNEQFF. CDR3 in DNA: TGTGCCACCAGGGGGGTTAGCGGGAGCAATGAGCAGTTCTTC. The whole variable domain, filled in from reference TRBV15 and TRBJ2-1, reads DAMVIQNPRYQVTQFGKPVTLSCSQTLNHNVMYWYQQKSSQAPKLLFHYYDKDFNNEADTPDNFQSRRPNTSFCFLDIRSPGLGDTAMYLCATRGVSGSNEQFFGPGTRLTVL.

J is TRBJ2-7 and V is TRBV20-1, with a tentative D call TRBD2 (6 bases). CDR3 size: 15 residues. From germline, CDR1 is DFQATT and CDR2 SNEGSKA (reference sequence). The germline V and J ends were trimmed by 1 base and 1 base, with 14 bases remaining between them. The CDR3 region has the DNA TGCAGTGCTAGAGGCGGGGCGGTCTGGTCCTACGAGCAGTACTTC. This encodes CSARGGAVWSYEQYF.

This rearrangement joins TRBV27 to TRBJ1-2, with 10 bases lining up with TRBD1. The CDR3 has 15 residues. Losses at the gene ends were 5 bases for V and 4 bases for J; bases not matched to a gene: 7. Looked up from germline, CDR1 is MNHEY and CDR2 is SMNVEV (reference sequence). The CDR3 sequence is CASSPRTGGIYGYTF. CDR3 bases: TGTGCCAGCAGTCCCCGGACAGGGGGTATCTATGGCTACACCTTC.

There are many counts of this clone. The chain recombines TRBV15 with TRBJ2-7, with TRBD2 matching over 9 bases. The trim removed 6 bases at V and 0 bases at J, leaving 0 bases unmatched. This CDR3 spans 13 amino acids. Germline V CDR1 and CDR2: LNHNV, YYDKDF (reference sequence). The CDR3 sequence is CATRGLASYEQYF. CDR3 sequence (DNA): TGTGCCACCAGGGGACTAGCCTCCTACGAGCAGTACTTC.

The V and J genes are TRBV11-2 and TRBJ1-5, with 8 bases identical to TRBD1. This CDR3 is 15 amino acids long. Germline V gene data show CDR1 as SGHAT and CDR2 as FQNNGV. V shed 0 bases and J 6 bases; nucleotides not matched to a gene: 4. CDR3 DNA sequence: TGTGCCAGCAGCTTAGATCGGACAGGGATTCAGCCCCAGCATTTT. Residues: CASSLDRTGIQPQHF.

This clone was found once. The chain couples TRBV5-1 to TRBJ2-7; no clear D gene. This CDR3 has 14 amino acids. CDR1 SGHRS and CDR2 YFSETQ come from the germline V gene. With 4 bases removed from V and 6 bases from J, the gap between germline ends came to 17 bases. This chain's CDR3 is CASSPGLPLIEQYF. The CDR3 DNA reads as TGCGCCAGCAGCCCCGGGCTACCACTCATCGAGCAGTACTTC.

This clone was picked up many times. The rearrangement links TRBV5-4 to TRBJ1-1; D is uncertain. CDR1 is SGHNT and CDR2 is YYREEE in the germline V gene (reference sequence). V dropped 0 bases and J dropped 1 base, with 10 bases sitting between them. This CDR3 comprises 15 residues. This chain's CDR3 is CASSLVAHRNTEAFF. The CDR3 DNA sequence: TGTGCCAGCAGCTTGGTAGCGCACCGGAACACTGAAGCTTTCTTT.

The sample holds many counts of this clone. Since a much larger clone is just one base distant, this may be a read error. The CDR3 DNA sequence: TGTGCCAGCAGTTTGACCCGGAGCAACGCTGAAGCTTTCTTT. As protein: CASSLTRSNAEAFF. The chain employs TRBV28 and TRBJ1-1; no firm D call. This CDR3 is 14 amino acids long. The ends were cut back, 3 bases at V and 6 bases at J, with 14 bases in the middle. In germline, CDR1 is MDHEN, CDR2 SYDVKM.

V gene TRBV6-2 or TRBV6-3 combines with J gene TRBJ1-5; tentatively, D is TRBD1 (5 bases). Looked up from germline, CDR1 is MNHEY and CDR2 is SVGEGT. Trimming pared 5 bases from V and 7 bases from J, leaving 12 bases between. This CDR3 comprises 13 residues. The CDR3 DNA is TGTGCCAGCAGTAGAGGGGAAGGACAGCCCCAGCATTTT. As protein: CASSRGEGQPQHF.

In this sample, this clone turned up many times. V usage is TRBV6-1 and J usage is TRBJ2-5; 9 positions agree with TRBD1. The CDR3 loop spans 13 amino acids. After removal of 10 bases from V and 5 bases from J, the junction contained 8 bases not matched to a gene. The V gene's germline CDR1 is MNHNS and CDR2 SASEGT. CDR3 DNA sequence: TGTGCCACCAAGACAGGGGGGGGGGAGACCCAGTACTTC. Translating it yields CATKTGGGETQYF.

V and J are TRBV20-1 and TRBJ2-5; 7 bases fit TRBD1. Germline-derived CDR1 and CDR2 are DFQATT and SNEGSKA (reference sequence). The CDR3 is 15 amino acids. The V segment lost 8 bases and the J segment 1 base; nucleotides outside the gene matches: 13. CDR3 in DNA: TGCAGTCCAGAACAGGGGTACAGTTCCCAAGAGACCCAGTACTTC. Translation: CSPEQGYSSQETQYF.

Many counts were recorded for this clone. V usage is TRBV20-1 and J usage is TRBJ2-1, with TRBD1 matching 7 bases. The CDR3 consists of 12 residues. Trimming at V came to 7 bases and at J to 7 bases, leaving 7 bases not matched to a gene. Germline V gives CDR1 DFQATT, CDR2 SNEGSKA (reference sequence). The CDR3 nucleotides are TGCAGTGAAAAGGGACAGACGAATGAGCAGTTCTTC. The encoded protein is CSEKGQTNEQFF.

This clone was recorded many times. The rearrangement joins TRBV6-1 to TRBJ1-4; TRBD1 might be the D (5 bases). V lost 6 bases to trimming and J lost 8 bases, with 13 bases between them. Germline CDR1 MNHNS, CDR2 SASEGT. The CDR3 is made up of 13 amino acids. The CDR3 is CASRKIGEEKLFF. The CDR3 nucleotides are TGTGCCAGCAGAAAAATAGGGGAGGAAAAACTGTTTTTT.

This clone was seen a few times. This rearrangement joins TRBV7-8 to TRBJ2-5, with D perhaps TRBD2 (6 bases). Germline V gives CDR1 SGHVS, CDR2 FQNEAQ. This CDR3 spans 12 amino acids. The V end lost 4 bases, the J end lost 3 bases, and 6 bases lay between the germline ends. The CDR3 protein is CASSSGEETQYF. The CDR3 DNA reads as TGTGCCAGCAGCTCGGGGGAAGAGACCCAGTACTTC.

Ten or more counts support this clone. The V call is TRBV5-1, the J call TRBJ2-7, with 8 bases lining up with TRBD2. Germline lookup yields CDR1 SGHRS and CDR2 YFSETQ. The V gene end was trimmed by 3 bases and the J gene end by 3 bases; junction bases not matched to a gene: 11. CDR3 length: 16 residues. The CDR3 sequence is CASSSGPGLGVYEQYF. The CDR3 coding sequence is TGCGCCAGCAGCTCGGGACCGGGACTAGGTGTCTACGAGCAGTACTTC.

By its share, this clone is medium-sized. The CDR3: CASSRSSSGTYNEQFF. The CDR3 DNA sequence: TGTGCCAGCAGCCGATCTTCTAGCGGGACCTACAATGAGCAGTTCTTC. The J gene is TRBJ2-1, the V gene TRBV11-2; 9 bases fit TRBD2. Germline values: CDR1 SGHAT, CDR2 FQNNGV. CDR3 length equals 16 residues. The V and J ends lost 5 bases and 2 bases, in that order; junction bases with no gene match: 7.

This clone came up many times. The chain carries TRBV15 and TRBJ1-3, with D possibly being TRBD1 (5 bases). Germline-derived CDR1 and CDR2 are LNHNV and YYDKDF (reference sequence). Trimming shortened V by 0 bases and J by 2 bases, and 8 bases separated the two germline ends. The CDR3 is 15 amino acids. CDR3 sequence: CATSRDRDPGNTIYF. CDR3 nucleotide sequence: TGTGCCACCAGCAGAGACAGGGACCCTGGAAACACCATATATTTT.

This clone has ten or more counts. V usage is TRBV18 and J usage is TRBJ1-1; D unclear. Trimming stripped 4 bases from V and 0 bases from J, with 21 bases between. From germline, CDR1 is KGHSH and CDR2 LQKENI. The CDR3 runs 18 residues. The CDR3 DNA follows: TGTGCCAGCTCACTCCAGAAGGGATTTTCCCATATGAACACTGAAGCTTTCTTT. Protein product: CASSLQKGFSHMNTEAFF.

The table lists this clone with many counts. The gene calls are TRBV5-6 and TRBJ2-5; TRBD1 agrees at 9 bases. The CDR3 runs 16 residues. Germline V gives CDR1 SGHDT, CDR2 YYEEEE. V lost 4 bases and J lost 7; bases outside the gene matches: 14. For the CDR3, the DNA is TGTGCCAGCAGCACCACCGGACAGGGGCCGGCTCGGACCCAGTACTTC. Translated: CASSTTGQGPARTQYF.

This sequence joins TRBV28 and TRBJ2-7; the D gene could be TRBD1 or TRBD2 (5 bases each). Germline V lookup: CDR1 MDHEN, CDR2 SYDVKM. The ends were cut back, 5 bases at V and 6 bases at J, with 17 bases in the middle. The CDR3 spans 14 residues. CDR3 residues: CASSPTVGDGEQYF. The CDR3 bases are TGTGCCAGCAGTCCCACGGTAGGGGACGGCGAGCAGTACTTC.